This note documents a single T cell receptor beta chain sequence. Its specific antigen is unknown. Qualities for individual bases were not recorded, and no much larger clone is one base off. The source of the sample is a study of shared clonotypes between healthy human individuals (TCRdb year 2020). Regarding the complete study: The cohort included three men and a couple of women between 18 and 49 years of age. Different laboratories and diverse techniques were used to prepare libraries and sequence TCR repertoires, to increase sequencing depth and limit assay-specific biases. Blood TCR repertoires of a handful of healthy adults were deeply sequenced to estimate repertoire size and the extent of clonotype sharing between individuals. Per donor, leukapheresis produced somewhere between about 0.9 and 9.5 billion PBMCs. For each donor, CD4 naive and CD4 memory were each given three plates, CD8 naive was given two plates, and CD8 memory was given one plate. The research as a whole found: Sampling was restricted to blood, and TCR repertoires in tissues likely differ from the TCR repertoires found in blood. Sharing across a few donors was observed for approximately 5% of naive CD4, over 3% of naive CD8, about 2.3% of memory CD4, and less than 0.45% of memory CD8 clonotypes. The small number of donors limited the genetic and exposure-history diversity represented. Estimated clonotype richness was generally larger for naive than for memory subsets. Rarefaction of sorted-subset datasets indicated incomplete sequencing despite the large sequencing depth. Higher generation probabilities were observed for clonotypes shared by all four sorted-subset donors than for non-shared clonotypes. Based on pairwise subsampling, the degree of clonotype sharing among donors was expected to be affected by sequencing depth.

Using the deep immunoSEQ assay, TCR CDR3 regions were amplified from genomic DNA by multiplex PCR. Extracted genomic DNA from each cell subset was distributed evenly across all wells of several immunoSEQ 96-well plates, and each plate was treated as a replicate. Each replicate PCR for sorted subsets received about 210 ng genomic DNA, equal to about 30,000 T cell genomes. The purified libraries were quantified using a Qubit 3.0 fluorometer, sized with a Bioanalyzer 2100, and then quantified again using the KAPA Library Quantification kit. Each immunoSEQ 96-well plate was sequenced on its own single-read 150-cycle Illumina NextSeq 550 flow cell. Per the authors' processing: Because only junctional sequences without quality scores were contained in the immunoSEQ output, filtering matching that applied to full-length reads could not be performed. To assign V/J genes and CDR3, sequences were annotated using PyIR, a Python wrapper for IgBLAST v1.9, with IMGT germline references. Reads were removed for weak V/J assignments (E-value above 1e-6), missing CDR3, stop codons, out-of-frame junctions, or ambiguous translated residues. V3J clonotypes were defined as sequences sharing an identical inferred V gene, J gene, and CDR3 amino acid sequence. The percentage overlap between two repertoires was calculated by dividing the number of shared unique clonotypes by the size of the smaller repertoire. Repertoire richness was assessed with RTK rarefaction, the Chao1 estimator, and Recon v2.1 estimates of unobserved clonotypes. Generation probabilities for all TCRbeta clonotypes obtained by the gDNA method from a handful of donors were computed using OLGA. TCRdb re-hosts the immuneACCESS table, in-frame sequences only. Its copies lack some clones; in the studies checked, an unresolved V gene accounts for under half of them, and the cause for the rest is not known. V and J calls and clone size are given by that table; D and trimming were obtained from the DNA. The sample table lists 2 million to 2.5 million clones, 92% of them with a count of one. 0.37% of the sample lies in the top ten.

The CDR3, from cysteine to phenylalanine, totals 12 residues. Just the 36-base CDR3 DNA is kept, in frame starting at base 1. Between the V and J ends, shortened by 11 bases and 10 bases respectively, the junction contains 15 bases. CDR1 and CDR2, per the germline V gene, are SGHTA and FQGNSA. Healthy HIV-negative adults with no recently reported acute infections or vaccinations were included as donors. Every donor was a Caucasian adult residing in Nashville, Tennessee, USA. CD4+ T cells were enriched through magnetic negative selection, after which naive cells were positively selected on CD45RA and the remaining negative fraction served as the memory subset. After blood collection by leukapheresis, PBMCs were isolated using Ficoll-Histopaque density gradient centrifugation and then cryopreserved in the vapor phase of liquid nitrogen. Analytical flow cytometry was used to check the purity and quantity of every magnetically sorted T cell population. Genomic DNA was isolated from every sorted fraction and measured by UV absorbance on a Nanodrop 2000c.

The chain uses TRBV7-2 and TRBJ1-6; possibly the D gene is TRBD1, per 5 matching bases. The sequencing input was naive CD4+ T cells from PBMCs. The sample's cell subset or site label, decoded: CD45RA+ positively selected. This TCR was sampled from a man aged 18 to 35 in good health. Some clones in this sample may be carry-over from other donors' samples. The CDR3 corresponds to CASGDSWSPLHF. The DNA sequence is as follows: TGTGCCTCCGGTGACAGTTGGTCACCCCTCCACTTT.